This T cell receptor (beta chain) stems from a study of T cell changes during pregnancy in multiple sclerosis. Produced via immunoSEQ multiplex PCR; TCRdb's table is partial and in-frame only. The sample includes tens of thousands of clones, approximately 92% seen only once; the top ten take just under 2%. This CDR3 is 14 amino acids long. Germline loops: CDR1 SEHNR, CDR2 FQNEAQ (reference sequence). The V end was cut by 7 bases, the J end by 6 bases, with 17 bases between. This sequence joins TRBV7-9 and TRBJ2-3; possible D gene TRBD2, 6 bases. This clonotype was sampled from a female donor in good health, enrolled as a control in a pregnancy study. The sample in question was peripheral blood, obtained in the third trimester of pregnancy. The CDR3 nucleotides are TGTGCCAGCAAGGGTGGAGGGCCCCATGATACGCAGTATTTT. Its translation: CASKGGGPHDTQYF. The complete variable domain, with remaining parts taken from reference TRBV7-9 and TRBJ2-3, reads DTGVSQNPRHKITKRGQNVTFRCDPISEHNRLYWYRQTLGQGPEFLTYFQNEAQLEKSRLLSDRFSAERPKGSFSTLEIQRTEQGDSAMYLCASKGGGPHDTQYFGPGTRLTVL.